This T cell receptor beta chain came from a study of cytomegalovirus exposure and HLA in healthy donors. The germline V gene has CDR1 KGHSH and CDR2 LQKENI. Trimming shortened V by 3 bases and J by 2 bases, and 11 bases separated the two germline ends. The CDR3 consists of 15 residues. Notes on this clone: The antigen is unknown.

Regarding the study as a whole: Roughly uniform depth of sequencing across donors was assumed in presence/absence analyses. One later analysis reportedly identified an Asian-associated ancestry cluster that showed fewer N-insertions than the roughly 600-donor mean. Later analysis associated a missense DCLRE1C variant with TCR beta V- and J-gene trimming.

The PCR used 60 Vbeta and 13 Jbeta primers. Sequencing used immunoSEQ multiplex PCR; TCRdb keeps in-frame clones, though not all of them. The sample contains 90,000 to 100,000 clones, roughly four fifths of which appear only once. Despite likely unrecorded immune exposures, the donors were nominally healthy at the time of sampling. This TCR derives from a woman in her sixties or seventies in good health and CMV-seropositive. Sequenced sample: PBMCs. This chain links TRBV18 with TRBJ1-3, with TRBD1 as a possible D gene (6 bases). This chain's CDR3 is CASSPMDSAGNTIYF. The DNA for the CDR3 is TGTGCCAGCTCACCCATGGACAGTGCTGGAAACACCATATATTTT. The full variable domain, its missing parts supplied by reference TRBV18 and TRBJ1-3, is NAGVMQNPRHLVRRRGQEARLRCSPMKGHSHVYWYRQLPEEGLKFMVYLQKENIIDESGMPKERFSAEFPKEGPSILRIQQVVRGDSAAYFCASSPMDSAGNTIYFGEGSWLTVV.